Reported below is one T cell receptor beta chain. The CDR3 is made up of 14 amino acids. In germline, CDR1 is SGDLS, CDR2 YYNGEE. Trimming stripped 0 bases from V and 2 bases from J, with 8 bases between. The sample belongs to a study of blood T cell repertoires in COVID-19. Study information: Specimens from acute and convalescent COVID-19 originated in the United States, Italy and Spain. Nucleic acid was either cDNA or gDNA, and it came from T cells, B-cell-depleted T cells, or PBMCs.

Per the original data handling: Reference gene primer amplification gave estimated nucleated cell counts. Clones were sequenced by immunoSEQ multiplex PCR, and TCRdb holds only the in-frame ones, with some missing. That table gives V, J and clone size, and the DNA gave D and trimming. The sample has about 200,000 clones; around 85% are singletons. The chain uses TRBV9 and TRBJ2-5; D might be TRBD1 (5 bases). The TCR comes from a woman in her fifties or sixties with acute or convalescent COVID-19. The sequenced sample consisted of peripheral blood. The CDR3 nucleotides read TGTGCCAGCAGCGTAGTTGACAGACAAGAGACCCAGTACTTC. Translation gives CASSVVDRQETQYF.